This TCR beta chain is drawn from a study of CD8+ T cells in alopecia areata. Study-level information: Administration of oral tofacitinib to treated patients was at 5 to 10 mg twice daily. Regarding the study as a whole: Sequences from scalp samples also cover resident alphabeta T cells of normal skin. Lesional scalp displayed greater clonality than normal scalp, most notably in alopecia totalis/universalis.

Remarks on this clone: Antigen: not known.

Alopecia areata patients gave lesional scalp punch biopsies and peripheral blood samples. Sequencing relied on a cDNA template that was reverse transcribed from extracted RNA. The protocol was immunoSEQ multiplex PCR, while the TCRdb copy is restricted to in-frame clones and leaves out a portion. The sample holds 7,000 or so clones; 64% are singletons and the top ten take 15% to 20%. This sample comprised skin, obtained at week 0. The sequence derives from a human donor with alopecia areata.

The CDR3 sequence: CASSPGTSGRALEFF. For the CDR3, the DNA is TGTGCCAGCAGCCCCGGGACTAGCGGGAGGGCTCTGGAGTTCTTC. The rearrangement joins TRBV9 to TRBJ2-1; 16 nucleotides agree with TRBD2. This CDR3 is 15 amino acids long. Trimming cost V 4 bases and J 14 bases; bases outside gene matches: 9. Per germline, CDR1 SGDLS and CDR2 YYNGEE.